This T cell receptor (beta chain) appears in the sequencing data of a study of blood T cell repertoires in COVID-19. Study summary: Some COVID-19 samples were acute and others convalescent; all came from the United States, Italy and Spain.

The protocol was immunoSEQ multiplex PCR, while the TCRdb copy is restricted to in-frame clones and leaves out a portion. The table has 200,000 to 250,000 clones, around 80% seen once. The germline gives CDR1 SEHNR, CDR2 FQNEAQ (reference sequence). V trimming: 4 bases; J trimming: 2 bases; junction bases outside the gene matches: 7. This CDR3 comprises 16 residues. Cohorts were determined from participant-reported clinical history. This receptor was taken from a man in his forties or fifties who had recovered from COVID-19. The sequencing input was PBMCs or T cells enriched from blood (not recorded which). The rearrangement uses TRBV7-9 and TRBJ2-1; 8 nucleotides match TRBD1. CDR3 coding DNA: TGTGCCAGCAGCTCAGGGACAGGATTTGCCTACAATGAGCAGTTCTTC. Translating gives CASSSGTGFAYNEQFF.